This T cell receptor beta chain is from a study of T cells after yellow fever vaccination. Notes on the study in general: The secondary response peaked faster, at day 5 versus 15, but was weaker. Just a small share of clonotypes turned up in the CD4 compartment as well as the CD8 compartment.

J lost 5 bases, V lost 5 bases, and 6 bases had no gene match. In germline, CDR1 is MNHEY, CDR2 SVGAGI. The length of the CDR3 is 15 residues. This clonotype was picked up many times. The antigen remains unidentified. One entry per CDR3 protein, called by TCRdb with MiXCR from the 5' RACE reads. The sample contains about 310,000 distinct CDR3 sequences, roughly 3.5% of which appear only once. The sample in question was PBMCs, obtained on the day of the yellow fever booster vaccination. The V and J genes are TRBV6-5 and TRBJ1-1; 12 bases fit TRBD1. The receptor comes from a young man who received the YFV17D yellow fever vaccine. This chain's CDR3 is CASSPRDRGPTEAFF. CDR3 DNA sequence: TGTGCCAGCAGTCCACGGGACAGGGGGCCGACTGAAGCTTTCTTT.